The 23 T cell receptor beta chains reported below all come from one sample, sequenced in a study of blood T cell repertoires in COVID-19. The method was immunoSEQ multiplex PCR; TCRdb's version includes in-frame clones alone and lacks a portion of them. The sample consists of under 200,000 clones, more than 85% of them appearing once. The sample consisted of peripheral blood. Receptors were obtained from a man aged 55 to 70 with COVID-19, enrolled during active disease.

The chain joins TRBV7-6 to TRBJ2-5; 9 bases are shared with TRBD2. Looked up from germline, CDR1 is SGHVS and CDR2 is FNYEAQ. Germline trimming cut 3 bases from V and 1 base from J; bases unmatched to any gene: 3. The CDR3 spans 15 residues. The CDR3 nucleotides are TGTGCCAGCAGCTTTGGGACTAGCAGCCAAGAGACCCAGTACTTC. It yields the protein CASSFGTSSQETQYF.

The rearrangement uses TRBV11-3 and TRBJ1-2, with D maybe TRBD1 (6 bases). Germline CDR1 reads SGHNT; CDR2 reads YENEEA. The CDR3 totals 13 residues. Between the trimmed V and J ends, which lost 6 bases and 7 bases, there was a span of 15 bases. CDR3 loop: CASSSGGLVGYTF. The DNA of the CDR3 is TGTGCCAGCAGTTCGGGGGGGCTCGTTGGCTACACCTTC.

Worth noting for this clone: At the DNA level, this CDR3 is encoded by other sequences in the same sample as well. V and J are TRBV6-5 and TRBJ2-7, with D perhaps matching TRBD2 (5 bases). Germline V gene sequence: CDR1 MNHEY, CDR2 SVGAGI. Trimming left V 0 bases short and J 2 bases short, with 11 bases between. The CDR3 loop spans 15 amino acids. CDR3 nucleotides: TGTGCCAGCAGTTACTCGATTTCCGGGGCCTACGAGCAGTACTTC. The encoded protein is CASSYSISGAYEQYF.

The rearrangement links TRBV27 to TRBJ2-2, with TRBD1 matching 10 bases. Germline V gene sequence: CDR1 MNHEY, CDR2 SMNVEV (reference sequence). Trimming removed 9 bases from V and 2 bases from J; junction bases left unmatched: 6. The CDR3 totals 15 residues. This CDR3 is CASKRQGANTGELFF. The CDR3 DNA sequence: TGTGCCAGTAAAAGACAGGGGGCTAACACCGGGGAGCTGTTTTTT.

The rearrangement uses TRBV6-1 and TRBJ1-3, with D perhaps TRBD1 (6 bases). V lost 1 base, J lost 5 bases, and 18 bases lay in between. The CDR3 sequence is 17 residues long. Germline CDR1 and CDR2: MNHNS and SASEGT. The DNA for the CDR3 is TGTGCCAGCAGTGAAGATGTTGGCGGGGGGCGCAGAAACACCATATATTTT. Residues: CASSEDVGGGRRNTIYF.

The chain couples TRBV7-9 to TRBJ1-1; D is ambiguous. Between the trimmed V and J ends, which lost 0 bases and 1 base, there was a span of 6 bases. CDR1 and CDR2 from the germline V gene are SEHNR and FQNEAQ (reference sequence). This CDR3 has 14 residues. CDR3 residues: CASSLAPGNTEAFF. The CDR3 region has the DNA TGTGCCAGCAGCTTAGCGCCGGGGAACACTGAAGCTTTCTTT. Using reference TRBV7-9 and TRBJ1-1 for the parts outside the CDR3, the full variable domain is DTGVSQNPRHKITKRGQNVTFRCDPISEHNRLYWYRQTLGQGPEFLTYFQNEAQLEKSRLLSDRFSAERPKGSFSTLEIQRTEQGDSAMYLCASSLAPGNTEAFFGQGTRLTVV.

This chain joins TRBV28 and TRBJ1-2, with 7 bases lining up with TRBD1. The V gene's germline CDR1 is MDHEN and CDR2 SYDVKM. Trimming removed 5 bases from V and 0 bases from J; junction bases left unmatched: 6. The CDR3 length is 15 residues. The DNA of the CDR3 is TGTGCCAGCAGTCAGTCGACAGGGACTAACTATGGCTACACCTTC. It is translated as CASSQSTGTNYGYTF.

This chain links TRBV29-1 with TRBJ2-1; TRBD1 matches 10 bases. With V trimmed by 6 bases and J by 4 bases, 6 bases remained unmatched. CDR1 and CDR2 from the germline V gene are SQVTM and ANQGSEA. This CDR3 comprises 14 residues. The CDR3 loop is CSVTSGQGYNEQFF. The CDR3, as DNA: TGCAGCGTCACGTCGGGACAGGGGTACAATGAGCAGTTCTTC.

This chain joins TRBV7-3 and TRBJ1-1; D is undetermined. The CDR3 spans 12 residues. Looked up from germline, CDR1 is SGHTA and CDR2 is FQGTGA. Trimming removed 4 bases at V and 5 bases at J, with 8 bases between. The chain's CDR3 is CASSSTGTEAFF. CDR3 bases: TGTGCCAGCAGCTCGACGGGGACTGAAGCTTTCTTT. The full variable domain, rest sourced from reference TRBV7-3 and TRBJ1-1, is GAGVSQTPSNKVTEKGKYVELRCDPISGHTALYWYRQSLGQGPEFLIYFQGTGAADDSGLPNDRFFAVRPEGSVSTLKIQRTERGDSAVYLCASSSTGTEAFFGQGTRLTVV.

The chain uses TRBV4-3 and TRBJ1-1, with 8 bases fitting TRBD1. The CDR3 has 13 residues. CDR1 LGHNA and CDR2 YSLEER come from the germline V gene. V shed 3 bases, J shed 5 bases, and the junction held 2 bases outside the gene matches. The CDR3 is CASSHRGLTEAFF. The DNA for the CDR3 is TGCGCCAGCAGCCACAGGGGGCTGACTGAAGCTTTCTTT.

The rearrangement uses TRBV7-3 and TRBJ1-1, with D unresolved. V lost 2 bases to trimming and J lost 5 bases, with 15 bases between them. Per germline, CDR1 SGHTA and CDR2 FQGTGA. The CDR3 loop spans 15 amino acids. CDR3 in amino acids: CASSLYPLSGTEAFF. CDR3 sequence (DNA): TGTGCCAGCAGCTTATACCCCTTAAGCGGGACTGAAGCTTTCTTT.

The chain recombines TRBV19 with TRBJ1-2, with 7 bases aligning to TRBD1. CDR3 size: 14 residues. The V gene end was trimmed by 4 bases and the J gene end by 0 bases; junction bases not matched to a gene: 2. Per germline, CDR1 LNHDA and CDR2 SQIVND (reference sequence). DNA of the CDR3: TGTGCCAGTAGTAAAGGGACAGCTAACTATGGCTACACCTTC. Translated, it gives CASSKGTANYGYTF.

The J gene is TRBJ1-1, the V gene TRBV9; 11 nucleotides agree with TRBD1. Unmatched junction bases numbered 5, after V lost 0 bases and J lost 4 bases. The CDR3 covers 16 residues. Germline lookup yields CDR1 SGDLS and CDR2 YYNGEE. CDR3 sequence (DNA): TGTGCCAGCAGCGTAGATGGACAGGGGGCTGGCACTGAAGCTTTCTTT. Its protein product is CASSVDGQGAGTEAFF.

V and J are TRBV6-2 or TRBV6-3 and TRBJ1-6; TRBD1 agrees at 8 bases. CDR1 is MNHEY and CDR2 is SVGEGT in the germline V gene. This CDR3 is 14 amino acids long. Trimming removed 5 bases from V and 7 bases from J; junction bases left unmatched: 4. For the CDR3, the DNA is TGTGCCAGCAGTCCGGACAGGGCCAATTCACCCCTCCACTTT. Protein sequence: CASSPDRANSPLHF.

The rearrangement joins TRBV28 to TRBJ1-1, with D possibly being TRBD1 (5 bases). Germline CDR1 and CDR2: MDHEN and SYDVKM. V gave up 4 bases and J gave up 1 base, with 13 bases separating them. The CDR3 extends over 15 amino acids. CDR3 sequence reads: CASSSHGHSNTEAFF. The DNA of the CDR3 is TGTGCCAGCAGTTCCCACGGACATTCGAACACTGAAGCTTTCTTT. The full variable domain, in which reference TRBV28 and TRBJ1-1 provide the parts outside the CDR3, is DVKVTQSSRYLVKRTGEKVFLECVQDMDHENMFWYRQDPGLGLRLIYFSYDVKMKEKGDIPEGYSVSREKKERFSLILESASTNQTSMYLCASSSHGHSNTEAFFGQGTRLTVV.

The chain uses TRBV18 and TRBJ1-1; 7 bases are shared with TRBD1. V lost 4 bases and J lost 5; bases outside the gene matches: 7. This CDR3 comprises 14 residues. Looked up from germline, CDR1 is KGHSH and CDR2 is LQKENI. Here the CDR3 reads CASSLSIQGTEAFF. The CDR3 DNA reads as TGTGCCAGCTCACTTTCCATACAGGGGACTGAAGCTTTCTTT.

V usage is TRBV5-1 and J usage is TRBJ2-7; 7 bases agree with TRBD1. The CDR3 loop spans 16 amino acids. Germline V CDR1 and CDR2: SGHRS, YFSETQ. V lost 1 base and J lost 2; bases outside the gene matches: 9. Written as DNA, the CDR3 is TGCGCCAGCAGCTTGAATACAGGGGCAACCCCCTACGAGCAGTACTTC. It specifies CASSLNTGATPYEQYF.

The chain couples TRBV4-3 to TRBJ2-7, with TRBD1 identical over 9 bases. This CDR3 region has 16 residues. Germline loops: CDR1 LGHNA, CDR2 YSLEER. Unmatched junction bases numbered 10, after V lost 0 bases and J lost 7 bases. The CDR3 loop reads CASSQDWGQGSGEQYF. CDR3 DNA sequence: TGCGCCAGCAGCCAAGATTGGGGACAGGGATCGGGGGAGCAGTACTTC.

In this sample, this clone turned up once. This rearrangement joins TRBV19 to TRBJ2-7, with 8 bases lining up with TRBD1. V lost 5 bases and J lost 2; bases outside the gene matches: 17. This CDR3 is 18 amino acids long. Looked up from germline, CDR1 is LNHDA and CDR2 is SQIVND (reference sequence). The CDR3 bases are TGTGCCAGTAGTTCCAGGACAGGGACCCCTACCTTAACCTACGAGCAGTACTTC. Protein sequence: CASSSRTGTPTLTYEQYF.

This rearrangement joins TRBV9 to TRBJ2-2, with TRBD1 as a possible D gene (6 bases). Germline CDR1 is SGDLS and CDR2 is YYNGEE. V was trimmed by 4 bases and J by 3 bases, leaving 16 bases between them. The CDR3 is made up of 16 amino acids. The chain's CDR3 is CASSTEGHVYTGELFF. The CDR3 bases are TGTGCCAGCAGCACTGAGGGACACGTGTACACCGGGGAGCTGTTTTTT.

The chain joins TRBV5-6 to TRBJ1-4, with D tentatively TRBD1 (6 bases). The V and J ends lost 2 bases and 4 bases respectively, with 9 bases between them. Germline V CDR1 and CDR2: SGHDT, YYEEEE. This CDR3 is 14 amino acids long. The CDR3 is CASSFRGGNEKLFF. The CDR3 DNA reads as TGTGCCAGCAGCTTCAGGGGTGGTAATGAAAAACTGTTTTTT.

CDR3 sequence reads: CASSLGAGNWGDEQFF. CDR3 coding DNA: TGTGCCAGCAGCTTAGGCGCCGGCAATTGGGGCGATGAGCAGTTCTTC. J is TRBJ2-1 and V is TRBV7-2; possible D gene TRBD1, 5 bases. Per the germline V gene, CDR1 is SGHTA and CDR2 is FQGNSA. This CDR3 contains 16 residues. V was cut by 1 base and J by 8 bases, with 18 bases left in between.

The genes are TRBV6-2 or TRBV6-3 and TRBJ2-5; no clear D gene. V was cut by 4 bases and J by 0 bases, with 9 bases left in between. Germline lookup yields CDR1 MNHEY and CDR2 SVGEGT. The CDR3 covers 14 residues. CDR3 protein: CASSSDQYQETQYF. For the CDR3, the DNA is TGTGCCAGCAGTTCTGATCAGTACCAAGAGACCCAGTACTTC.